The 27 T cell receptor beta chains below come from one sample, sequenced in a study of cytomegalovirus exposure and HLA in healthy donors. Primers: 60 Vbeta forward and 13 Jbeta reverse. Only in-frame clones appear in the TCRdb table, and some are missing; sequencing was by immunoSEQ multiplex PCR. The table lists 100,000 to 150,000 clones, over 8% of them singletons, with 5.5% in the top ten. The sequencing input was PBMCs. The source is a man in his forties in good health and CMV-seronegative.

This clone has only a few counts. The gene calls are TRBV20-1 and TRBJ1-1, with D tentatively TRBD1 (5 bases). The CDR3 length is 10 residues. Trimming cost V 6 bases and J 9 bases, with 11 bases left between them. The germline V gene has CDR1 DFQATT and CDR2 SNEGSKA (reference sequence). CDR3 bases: TGCAGTGCCGGGGGTCAGAAAGCTTTCTTT. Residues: CSAGGQKAFF.

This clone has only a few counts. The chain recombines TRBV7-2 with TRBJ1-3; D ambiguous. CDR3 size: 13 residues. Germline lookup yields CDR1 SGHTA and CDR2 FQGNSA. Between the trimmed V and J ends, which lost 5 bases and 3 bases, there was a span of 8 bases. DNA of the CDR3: TGTGCCAGCAGCCTACTTTTTGGAAACACCATATATTTT. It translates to CASSLLFGNTIYF.

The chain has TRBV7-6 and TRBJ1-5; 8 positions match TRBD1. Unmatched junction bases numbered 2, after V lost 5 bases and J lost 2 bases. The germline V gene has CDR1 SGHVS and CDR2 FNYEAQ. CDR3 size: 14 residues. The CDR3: CASSLQGGNQPQHF. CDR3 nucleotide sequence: TGTGCCAGCAGCCTACAGGGGGGCAATCAGCCCCAGCATTTT.

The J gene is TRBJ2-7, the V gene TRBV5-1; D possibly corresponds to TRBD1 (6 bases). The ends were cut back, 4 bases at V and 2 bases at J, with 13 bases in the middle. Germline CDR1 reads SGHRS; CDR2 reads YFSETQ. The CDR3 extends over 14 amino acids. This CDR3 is CASSGQGRAYEQYF. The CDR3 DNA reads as TGCGCCAGCAGCGGGCAGGGGCGAGCCTACGAGCAGTACTTC.

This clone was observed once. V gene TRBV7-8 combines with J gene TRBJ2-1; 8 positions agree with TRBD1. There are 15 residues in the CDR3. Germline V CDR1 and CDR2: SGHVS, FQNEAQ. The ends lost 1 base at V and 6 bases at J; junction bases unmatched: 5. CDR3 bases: TGTGCCAGCAGCTTAGACGGACAGGGTTTCAATGAGCAGTTCTTC. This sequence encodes CASSLDGQGFNEQFF.

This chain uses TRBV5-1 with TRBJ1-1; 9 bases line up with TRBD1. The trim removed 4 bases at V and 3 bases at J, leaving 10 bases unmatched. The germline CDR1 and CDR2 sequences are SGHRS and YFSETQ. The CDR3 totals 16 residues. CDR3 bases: TGCGCCAGCAGCCCGGCACAGGGGGCTCCTCACACTGAAGCTTTCTTT. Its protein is CASSPAQGAPHTEAFF. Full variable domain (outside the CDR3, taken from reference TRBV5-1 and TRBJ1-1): KAGVTQTPRYLIKTRGQQVTLSCSPISGHRSVSWYQQTPGQGLQFLFEYFSETQRNKGNFPGRFSGRQFSNSRSEMNVSTLELGDSALYLCASSPAQGAPHTEAFFGQGTRLTVV.

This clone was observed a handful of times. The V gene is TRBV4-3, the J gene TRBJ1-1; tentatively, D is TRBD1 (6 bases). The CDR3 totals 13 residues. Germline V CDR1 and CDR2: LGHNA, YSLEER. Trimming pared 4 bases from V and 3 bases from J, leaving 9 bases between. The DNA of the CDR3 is TGCGCCAGCAGCCGAACAGGGCACACTGAAGCTTTCTTT. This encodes CASSRTGHTEAFF.

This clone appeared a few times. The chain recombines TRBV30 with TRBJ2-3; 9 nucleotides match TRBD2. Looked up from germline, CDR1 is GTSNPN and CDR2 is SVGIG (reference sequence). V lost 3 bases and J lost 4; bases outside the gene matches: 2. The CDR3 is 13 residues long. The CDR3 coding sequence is TGTGCCTGGAGGGGCGGGGGGGCAGATACGCAGTATTTT. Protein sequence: CAWRGGGADTQYF.

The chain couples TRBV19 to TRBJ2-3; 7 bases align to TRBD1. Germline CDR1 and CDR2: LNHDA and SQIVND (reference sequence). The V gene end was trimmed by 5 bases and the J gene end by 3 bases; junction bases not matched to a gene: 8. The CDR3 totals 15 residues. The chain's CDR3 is CASSPLDRITDTQYF. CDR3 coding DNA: TGTGCCAGTAGTCCCCTGGACAGGATTACAGATACGCAGTATTTT.

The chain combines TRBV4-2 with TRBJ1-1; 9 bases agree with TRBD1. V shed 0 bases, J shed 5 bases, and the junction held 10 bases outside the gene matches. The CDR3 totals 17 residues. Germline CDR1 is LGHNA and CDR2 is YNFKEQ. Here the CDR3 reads CASSQDPQTTGGTEAFF. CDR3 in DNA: TGTGCCAGCAGCCAAGACCCCCAGACGACAGGGGGAACTGAAGCTTTCTTT.

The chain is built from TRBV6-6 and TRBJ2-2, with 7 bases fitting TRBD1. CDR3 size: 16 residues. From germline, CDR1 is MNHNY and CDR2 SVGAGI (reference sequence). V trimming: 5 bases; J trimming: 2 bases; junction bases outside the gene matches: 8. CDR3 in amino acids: CASSTGTDLNTGELFF. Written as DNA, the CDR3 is TGTGCCAGCAGTACCGGGACAGACTTAAACACCGGGGAGCTGTTTTTT.

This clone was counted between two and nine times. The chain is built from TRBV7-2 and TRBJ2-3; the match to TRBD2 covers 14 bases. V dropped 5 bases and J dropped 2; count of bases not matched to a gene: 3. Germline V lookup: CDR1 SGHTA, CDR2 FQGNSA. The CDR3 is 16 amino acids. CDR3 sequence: CASSTGLAGATDTQYF. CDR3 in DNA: TGTGCCAGCAGCACGGGACTAGCGGGGGCCACAGATACGCAGTATTTT.

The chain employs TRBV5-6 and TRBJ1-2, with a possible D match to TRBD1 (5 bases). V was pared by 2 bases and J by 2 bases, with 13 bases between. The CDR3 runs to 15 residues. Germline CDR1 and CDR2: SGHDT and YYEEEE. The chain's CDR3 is CASSLQTGINYGYTF. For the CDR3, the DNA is TGTGCCAGCAGCTTACAAACAGGAATAAACTATGGCTACACCTTC.

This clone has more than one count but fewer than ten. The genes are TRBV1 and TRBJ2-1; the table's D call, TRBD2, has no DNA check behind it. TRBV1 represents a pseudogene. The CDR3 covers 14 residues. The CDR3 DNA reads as TGCACCAGCAGCCAATTGGTTAGCGAGGATGAGCAGTTCTTC. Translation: CTSSQLVSEDEQFF.

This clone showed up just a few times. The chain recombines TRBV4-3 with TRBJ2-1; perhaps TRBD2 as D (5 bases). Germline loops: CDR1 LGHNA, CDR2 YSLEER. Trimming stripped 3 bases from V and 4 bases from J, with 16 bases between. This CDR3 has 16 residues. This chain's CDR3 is CASSQSGEETYNEQFF. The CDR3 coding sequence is TGCGCCAGCAGCCAGAGCGGAGAAGAGACTTACAATGAGCAGTTCTTC.

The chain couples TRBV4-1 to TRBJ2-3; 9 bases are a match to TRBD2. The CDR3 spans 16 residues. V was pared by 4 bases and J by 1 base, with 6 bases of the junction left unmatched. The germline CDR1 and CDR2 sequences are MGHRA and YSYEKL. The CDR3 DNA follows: TGCGCCAGCAGCCCCTACTCTAGCGGGGGCACAGATACGCAGTATTTT. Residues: CASSPYSSGGTDTQYF.

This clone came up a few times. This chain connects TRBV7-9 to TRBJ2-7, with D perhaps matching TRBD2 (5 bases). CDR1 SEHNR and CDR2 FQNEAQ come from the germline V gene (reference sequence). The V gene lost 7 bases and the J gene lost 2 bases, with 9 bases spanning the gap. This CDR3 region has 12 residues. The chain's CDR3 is CASNGVAYEQYF. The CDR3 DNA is TGTGCCAGCAACGGGGTCGCCTACGAGCAGTACTTC.

DNA of the CDR3: TGTGCCAGCAGCTCCCTATCAGGGGAGCAGTTCTTC. Its translation is CASSSLSGEQFF. This chain uses TRBV11-2 with TRBJ2-1, with D maybe TRBD1 (5 bases). From germline, CDR1 is SGHAT and CDR2 FQNNGV. The V gene lost 4 bases and the J gene lost 10 bases, with 11 bases spanning the gap. This CDR3 contains 12 residues. The whole variable domain, remainder taken from reference TRBV11-2 and TRBJ2-1, is EAGVAQSPRYKIIEKRQSVAFWCNPISGHATLYWYQQILGQGPKLLIQFQNNGVVDDSQLPKDRFSAERLKGVDSTLKIQPAKLEDSAVYLCASSSLSGEQFFGPGTRLTVL.

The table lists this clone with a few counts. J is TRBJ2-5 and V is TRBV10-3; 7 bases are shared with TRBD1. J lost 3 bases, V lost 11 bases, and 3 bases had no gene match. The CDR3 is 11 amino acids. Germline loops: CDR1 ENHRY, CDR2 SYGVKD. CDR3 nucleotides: TGTGCCGCAGGACAGGAAGAGACCCAGTACTTC. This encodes CAAGQEETQYF.

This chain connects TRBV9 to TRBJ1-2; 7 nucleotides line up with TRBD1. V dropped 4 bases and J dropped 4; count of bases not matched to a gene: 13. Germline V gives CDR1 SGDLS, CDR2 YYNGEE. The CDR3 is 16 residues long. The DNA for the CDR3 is TGTGCCAGCAGCCCCATGACAGGGAAGATTATCTATGGCTACACCTTC. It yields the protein CASSPMTGKIIYGYTF.

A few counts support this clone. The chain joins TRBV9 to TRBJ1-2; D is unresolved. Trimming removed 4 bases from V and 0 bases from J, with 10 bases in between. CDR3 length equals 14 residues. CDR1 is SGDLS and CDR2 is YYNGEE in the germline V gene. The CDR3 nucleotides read TGTGCCAGCAGCCCCGAGAAGCCTAACTATGGCTACACCTTC. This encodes CASSPEKPNYGYTF. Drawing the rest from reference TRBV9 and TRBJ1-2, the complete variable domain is DSGVTQTPKHLITATGQRVTLRCSPRSGDLSVYWYQQSLDQGLQFLIQYYNGEERAKGNILERFSAQQFPDLHSELNLSSLELGDSALYFCASSPEKPNYGYTFGSGTRLTVV.

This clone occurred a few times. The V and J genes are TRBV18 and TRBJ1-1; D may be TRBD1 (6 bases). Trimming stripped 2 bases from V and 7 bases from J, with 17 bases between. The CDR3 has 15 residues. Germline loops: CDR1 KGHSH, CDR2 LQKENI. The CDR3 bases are TGTGCCAGCTCACCAAGGACAGACTCCGCGAATGAAGCTTTCTTT. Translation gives CASSPRTDSANEAFF.

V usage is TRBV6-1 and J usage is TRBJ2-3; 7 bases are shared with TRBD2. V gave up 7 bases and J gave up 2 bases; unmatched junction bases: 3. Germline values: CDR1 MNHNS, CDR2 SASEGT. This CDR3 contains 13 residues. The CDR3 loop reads CASTGTTTDTQYF. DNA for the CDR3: TGTGCCAGCACCGGGACTACCACAGATACGCAGTATTTT.

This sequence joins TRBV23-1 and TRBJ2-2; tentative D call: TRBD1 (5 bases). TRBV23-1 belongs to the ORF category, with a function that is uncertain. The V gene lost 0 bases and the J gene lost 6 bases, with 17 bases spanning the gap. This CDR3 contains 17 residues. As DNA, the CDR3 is TGCGCCAGCAGTCAATCGAGGCAGGGTGTTAGCTCCGGGGAGCTGTTTTTT. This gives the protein CASSQSRQGVSSGELFF.

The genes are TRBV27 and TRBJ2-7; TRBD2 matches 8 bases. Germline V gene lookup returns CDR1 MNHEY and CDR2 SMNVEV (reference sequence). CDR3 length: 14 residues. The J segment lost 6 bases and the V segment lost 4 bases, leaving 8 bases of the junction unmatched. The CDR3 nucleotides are TGTGCCAGCAGTTGGACTAGCACCGGGCGCGAGCAGTACTTC. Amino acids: CASSWTSTGREQYF.

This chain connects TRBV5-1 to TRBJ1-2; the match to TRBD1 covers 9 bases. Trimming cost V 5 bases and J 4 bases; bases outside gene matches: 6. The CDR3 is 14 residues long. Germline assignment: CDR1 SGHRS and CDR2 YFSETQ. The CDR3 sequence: CASSITGGAYGYTF. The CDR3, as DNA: TGCGCCAGCAGTATTACAGGGGGCGCCTATGGCTACACCTTC.

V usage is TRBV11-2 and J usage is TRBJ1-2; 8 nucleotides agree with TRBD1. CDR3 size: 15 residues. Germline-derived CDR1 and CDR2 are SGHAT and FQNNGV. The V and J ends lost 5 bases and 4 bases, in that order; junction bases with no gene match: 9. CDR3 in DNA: TGTGCCAGCAGCAGACAGACAGGGGATGGCTATGGCTACACCTTC. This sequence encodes CASSRQTGDGYGYTF.